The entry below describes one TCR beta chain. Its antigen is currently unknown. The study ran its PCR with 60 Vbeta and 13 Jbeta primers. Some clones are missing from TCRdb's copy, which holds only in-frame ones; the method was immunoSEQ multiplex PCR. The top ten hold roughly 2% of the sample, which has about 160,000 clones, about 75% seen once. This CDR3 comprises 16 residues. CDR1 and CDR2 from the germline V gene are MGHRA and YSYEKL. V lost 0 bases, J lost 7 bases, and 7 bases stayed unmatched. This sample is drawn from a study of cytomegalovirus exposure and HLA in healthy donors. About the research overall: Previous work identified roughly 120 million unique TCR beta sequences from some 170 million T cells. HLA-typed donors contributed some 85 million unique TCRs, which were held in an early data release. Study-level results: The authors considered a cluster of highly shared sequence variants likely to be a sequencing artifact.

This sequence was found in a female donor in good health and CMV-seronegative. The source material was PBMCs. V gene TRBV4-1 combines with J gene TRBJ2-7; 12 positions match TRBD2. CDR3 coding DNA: TGCGCCAGCAGCCAAGATCCTAGCGGGAGGGCCTGGGAGCAGTACTTC. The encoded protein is CASSQDPSGRAWEQYF.